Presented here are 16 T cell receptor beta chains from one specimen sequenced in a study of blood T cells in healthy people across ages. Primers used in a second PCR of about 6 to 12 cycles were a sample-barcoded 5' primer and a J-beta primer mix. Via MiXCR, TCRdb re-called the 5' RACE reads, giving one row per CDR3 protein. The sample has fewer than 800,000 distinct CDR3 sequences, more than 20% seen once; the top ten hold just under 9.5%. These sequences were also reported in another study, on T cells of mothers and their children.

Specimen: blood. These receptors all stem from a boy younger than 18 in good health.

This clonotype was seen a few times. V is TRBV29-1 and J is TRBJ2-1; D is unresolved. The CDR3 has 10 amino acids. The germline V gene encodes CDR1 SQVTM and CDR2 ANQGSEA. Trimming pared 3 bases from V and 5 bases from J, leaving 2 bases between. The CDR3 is CSVENNEQFF. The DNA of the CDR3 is TGCAGCGTTGAGAACAATGAGCAGTTCTTC.

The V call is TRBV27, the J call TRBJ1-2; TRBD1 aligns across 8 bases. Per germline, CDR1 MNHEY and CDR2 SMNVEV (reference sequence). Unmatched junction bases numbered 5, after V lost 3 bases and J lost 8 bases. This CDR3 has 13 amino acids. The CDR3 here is CASSFGTGSGYTF. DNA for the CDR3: TGTGCCAGCAGTTTTGGGACAGGAAGCGGCTACACCTTC.

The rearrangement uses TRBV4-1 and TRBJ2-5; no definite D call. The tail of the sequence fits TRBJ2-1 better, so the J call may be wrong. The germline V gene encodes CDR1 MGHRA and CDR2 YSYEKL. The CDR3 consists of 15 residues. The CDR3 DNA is TGCGCCAGCAGCCCCCGTCGGACGGAATACAATGAGCAGTTCTTC. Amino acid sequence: CASSPRRTEYNEQFF.

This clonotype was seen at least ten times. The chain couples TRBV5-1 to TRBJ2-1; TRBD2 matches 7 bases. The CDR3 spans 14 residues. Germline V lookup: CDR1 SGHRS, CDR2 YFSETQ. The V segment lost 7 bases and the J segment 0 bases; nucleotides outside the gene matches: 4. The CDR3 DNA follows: TGCGCCAGCTCGGGAGGACTCTCCTACAATGAGCAGTTCTTC. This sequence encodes CASSGGLSYNEQFF.

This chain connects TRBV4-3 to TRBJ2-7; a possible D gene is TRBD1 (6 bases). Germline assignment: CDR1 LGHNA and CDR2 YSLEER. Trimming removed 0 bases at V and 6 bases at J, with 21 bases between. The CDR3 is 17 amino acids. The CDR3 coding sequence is TGCGCCAGCAGCCAAGATCCTTCCGCACAGGGCATCATCGAGCAGTACTTC. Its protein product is CASSQDPSAQGIIEQYF.

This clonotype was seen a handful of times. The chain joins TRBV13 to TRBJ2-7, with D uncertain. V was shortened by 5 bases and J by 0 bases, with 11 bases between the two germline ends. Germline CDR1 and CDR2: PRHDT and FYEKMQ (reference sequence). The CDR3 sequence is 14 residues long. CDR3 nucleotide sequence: TGTGCCAGCAGCAGAAAACTGGGCTCCTACGAGCAGTACTTC. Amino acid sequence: CASSRKLGSYEQYF.

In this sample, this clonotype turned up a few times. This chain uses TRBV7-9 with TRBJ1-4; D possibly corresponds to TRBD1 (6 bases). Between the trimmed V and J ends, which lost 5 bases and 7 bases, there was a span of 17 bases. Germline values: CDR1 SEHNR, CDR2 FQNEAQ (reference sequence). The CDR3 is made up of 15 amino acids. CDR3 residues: CASSQADRRREKLFF. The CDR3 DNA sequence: TGTGCCAGCAGCCAGGCAGACAGGAGGCGTGAAAAACTGTTTTTT.

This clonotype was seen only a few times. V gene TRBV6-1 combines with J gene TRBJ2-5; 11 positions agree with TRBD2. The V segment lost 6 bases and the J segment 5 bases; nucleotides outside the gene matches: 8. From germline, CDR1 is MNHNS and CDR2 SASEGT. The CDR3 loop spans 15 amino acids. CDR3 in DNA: TGTGCCAGCAGCCTACTAGCGGGGGCCTGGGAGACCCAGTACTTC. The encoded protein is CASSLLAGAWETQYF.

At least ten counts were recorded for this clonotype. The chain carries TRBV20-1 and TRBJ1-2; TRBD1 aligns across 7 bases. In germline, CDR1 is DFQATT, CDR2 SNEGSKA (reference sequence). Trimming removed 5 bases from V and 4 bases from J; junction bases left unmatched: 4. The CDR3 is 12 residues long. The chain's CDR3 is CSARQGGYGYTF. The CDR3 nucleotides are TGCAGTGCTCGACAGGGCGGCTATGGCTACACCTTC.

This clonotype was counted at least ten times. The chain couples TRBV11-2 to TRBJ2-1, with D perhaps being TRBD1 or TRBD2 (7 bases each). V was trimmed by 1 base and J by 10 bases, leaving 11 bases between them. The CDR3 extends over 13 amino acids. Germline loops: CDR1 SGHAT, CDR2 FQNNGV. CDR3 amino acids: CASSLGGGGEQFF. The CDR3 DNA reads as TGTGCCAGCAGCTTAGGGGGAGGGGGCGAGCAGTTCTTC.

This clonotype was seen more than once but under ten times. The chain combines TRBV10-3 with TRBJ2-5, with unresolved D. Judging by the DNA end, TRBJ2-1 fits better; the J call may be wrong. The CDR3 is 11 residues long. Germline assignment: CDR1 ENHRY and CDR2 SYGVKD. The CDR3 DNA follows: TGTGCCATCAGTGAAGAAGGATGGCAGTTCTTC. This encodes CAISEEGWQFF.

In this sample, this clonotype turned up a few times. As DNA, the CDR3 is TGTGCCAGCACAATAGGTAGAGGGGCCCCCTACAATGAGCAGTTCTTC. Translated: CASTIGRGAPYNEQFF. The V call is TRBV11-2, the J call TRBJ2-1, with D perhaps given as TRBD1 or TRBD2 (5 bases each). In germline, CDR1 is SGHAT, CDR2 FQNNGV. With 7 bases removed from V and 2 bases from J, the gap between germline ends came to 18 bases. This CDR3 has 16 residues.

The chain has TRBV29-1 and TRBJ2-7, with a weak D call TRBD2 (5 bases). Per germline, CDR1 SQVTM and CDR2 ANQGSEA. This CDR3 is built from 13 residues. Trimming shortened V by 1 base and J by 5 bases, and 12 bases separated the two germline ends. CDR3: CSVEGGDGDEQYF. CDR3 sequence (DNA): TGCAGCGTTGAAGGGGGAGACGGGGACGAGCAGTACTTC.

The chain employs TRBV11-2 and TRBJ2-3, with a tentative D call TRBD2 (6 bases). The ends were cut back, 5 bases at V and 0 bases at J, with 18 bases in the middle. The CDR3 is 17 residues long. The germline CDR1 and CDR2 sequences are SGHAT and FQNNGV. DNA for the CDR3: TGTGCCAGCAGCAACCCTTTTGGGGGGACTAGCACAGATACGCAGTATTTT. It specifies CASSNPFGGTSTDTQYF.

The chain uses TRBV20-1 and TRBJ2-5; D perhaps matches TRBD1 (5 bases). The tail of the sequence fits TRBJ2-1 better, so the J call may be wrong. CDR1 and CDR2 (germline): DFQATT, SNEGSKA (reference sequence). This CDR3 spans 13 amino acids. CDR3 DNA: TGCAGTGCTAGAGTTGCAGGGATTCATGAGCAGTTCTTC. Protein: CSARVAGIHEQFF.

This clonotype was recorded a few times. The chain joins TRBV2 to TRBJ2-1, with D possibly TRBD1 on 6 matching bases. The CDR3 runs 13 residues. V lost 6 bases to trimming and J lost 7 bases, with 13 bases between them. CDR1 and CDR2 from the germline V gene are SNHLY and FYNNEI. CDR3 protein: CASRGTKYNEQFF. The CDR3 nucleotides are TGTGCCAGCAGGGGGACAAAATATAATGAGCAGTTCTTC.